This is a list of T cell receptor beta chains from one sample in a study of PD-1 blockade in classical Hodgkin lymphoma. Generated by immunoSEQ multiplex PCR, the TCRdb table keeps only in-frame clones and is missing some. The sample lists 20,000 to 25,000 clones; approximately 80% were seen once. Sequences were derived from peripheral blood mononuclear cells (PBMCs), sampled before the second cycle of nivolumab. All receptors derive from a human donor with classical Hodgkin lymphoma. The CDR3 runs from the conserved cysteine through the conserved F or W. A D gene is named only where the DNA matches it firmly. Clone size, where shown, is once, few, many, or a class for clones that have expanded.

TRBJ2-5 NA TRBV2 NA CASSLETTQETQYF TGTGCCAGCAGTTTAGAGACTACCCAAGAGACCCAGTACTTC
TRBJ2-7 NA TRBV19 TRBD1 CASSFAGQGTGEQYF TGTGCCAGTAGTTTCGCGGGACAGGGGACGGGCGAGCAGTACTTC
TRBJ1-4 NA TRBV4-1 TRBD1 CASSQGETGLGEKLFF TGCGCCAGCAGCCAAGGGGAGACAGGGCTTGGGGAAAAACTGTTTTTT
TRBJ1-1 NA TRBV5-1 NA CASSLDFGGTEAFF TGCGCCAGCAGTTTGGACTTCGGGGGCACTGAAGCTTTCTTT
TRBJ2-5 once TRBV5-1 NA CASSHSGNQETQYF TGCGCCAGCAGCCATAGCGGAAACCAAGAGACCCAGTACTTC
TRBJ2-3 once TRBV5-1 TRBD1 CASSSPGTGADTQYF TGCGCCAGCAGCTCCCCCGGGACAGGGGCCGATACGCAGTATTTT
TRBJ2-3 NA TRBV11-3 TRBD2 CASSPLGGGVPGDTQYF TGTGCCAGCAGCCCCCTGGGCGGGGGGGTTCCCGGAGATACGCAGTATTTT
TRBJ2-7 NA TRBV2 TRBD2 CASPSSGEASDEQYF TGTGCCAGCCCCAGCAGCGGGGAGGCTTCCGACGAGCAGTACTTC
TRBJ2-5 NA TRBV30 TRBD1 CAWSQGGYRYF TGTGCCTGGAGCCAAGGGGGCTATCGGTACTTC
TRBJ1-1 NA TRBV10-3 NA CAIRQPGLNTEAFF TGTGCCATCAGGCAACCGGGCCTCAACACTGAAGCTTTCTTT
TRBJ2-1 NA TRBV5-4 TRBD2 CASSLTSAAHEQFF TGTGCCAGCAGCTTGACTAGCGCGGCACATGAGCAGTTCTTC
TRBJ1-1 NA TRBV10-1 NA CASSGQRNTEAFF TGCGCCAGCAGCGGACAGAGGAACACTGAAGCTTTCTTT
TRBJ1-1 NA TRBV6-1 NA CASSEVPRAFF TGTGCCAGCAGTGAAGTACCAAGAGCTTTCTTT
TRBJ2-7 NA TRBV9 NA CASSAALGRYEQYF TGTGCCAGCAGCGCCGCACTAGGGCGCTACGAGCAGTACTTC
TRBJ2-7 NA TRBV6-6 NA CASRGGQNYEQYF TGTGCCAGCAGGGGTGGACAGAACTACGAGCAGTACTTC
TRBJ2-5 few TRBV14 TRBD1 CASSSDLTGLSREETQYF TGTGCCAGCAGCTCGGATTTGACAGGGTTAAGCCGGGAAGAGACCCAGTACTTC
TRBJ2-3 NA TRBV5-1 NA CASSLVGKGGTDTQYF TGCGCCAGCAGCTTGGTCGGGAAGGGAGGCACAGATACGCAGTATTTT
TRBJ1-1 NA TRBV27 TRBD1 CASSRGQGDTEAFF TGTGCCAGCAGTCGGGGACAGGGGGACACTGAAGCTTTCTTT
TRBJ1-5 NA TRBV7-8 NA CASSSDGRQPQHF TGTGCCAGCAGCTCAGATGGGCGTCAGCCCCAGCATTTT
TRBJ1-3 once TRBV4-1 NA CASSQEKGTSGNTIYF TGCGCCAGCAGCCAAGAAAAAGGGACCTCTGGAAACACCATATATTTT
TRBJ2-3 NA TRBV7-3 NA CASSFVSTSTDTQYF TGTGCCAGCAGCTTCGTTTCCACTAGCACAGATACGCAGTATTTT
TRBJ1-3 once TRBV5-1 TRBD1 CASSLGALGDRLGNTIYF TGCGCCAGCAGCTTGGGGGCGCTTGGGGACAGACTTGGAAACACCATATATTTT
TRBJ2-5 once TRBV2 TRBD2 CASSEALAGGETQYF TGTGCCAGCAGTGAAGCTCTGGCGGGAGGGGAGACCCAGTACTTC
TRBJ2-7 NA TRBV28 TRBD2 CASRLLAGVYEQYF TGTGCCAGCAGACTTCTAGCGGGAGTCTACGAGCAGTACTTC
TRBJ2-3 NA TRBV2 TRBD1 CASRTGGDTQYF TGTGCCAGCAGAACAGGGGGAGATACGCAGTATTTT
TRBJ2-3 few TRBV27 TRBD2 CASESGGASDTQYF TGTGCCAGCGAGAGCGGGGGGGCCTCAGATACGCAGTATTTT
TRBJ2-1 NA TRBV19 TRBD1 CASSIGQGLYNEQFF TGTGCCAGTAGTATCGGACAGGGGCTGTACAATGAGCAGTTCTTC
TRBJ1-5 NA TRBV28 TRBD1 CASSLISTGQGSQHF TGTGCCAGCAGTTTAATCTCCACGGGACAGGGGAGTCAGCATTTT
TRBJ1-4 NA TRBV2 NA CASSGFPEGGKLFF TGTGCCAGCAGTGGCTTTCCGGAGGGTGGAAAACTGTTTTTT
TRBJ2-2 NA TRBV28 NA CASKEGQQEETGELFF TGTGCCAGCAAGGAGGGACAACAGGAGGAGACCGGGGAGCTGTTTTTT
TRBJ1-2 NA TRBV5-1 NA CASSLGLGYGYTF TGCGCCAGCAGCTTGGGGCTCGGGTATGGCTACACCTTC
TRBJ2-1 NA TRBV2 NA CASSEGRQLGQFF TGTGCCAGCAGTGAAGGTCGACAGCTGGGACAGTTCTTC
TRBJ2-7 once TRBV11-3 TRBD2 CASSWGLAGGFVEQYF TGTGCCAGCAGCTGGGGACTAGCGGGAGGGTTCGTCGAGCAGTACTTC
TRBJ1-5 NA TRBV7-2 TRBD1 CASSFGQGNQPQHF TGTGCCAGCAGCTTCGGACAGGGGAATCAGCCCCAGCATTTT
TRBJ2-7 NA TRBV6-6 TRBD1 CASRQTGLSYEQYF TGTGCCAGCAGACAGACAGGGCTCTCCTACGAGCAGTACTTC
TRBJ1-1 NA TRBV6-5 TRBD1 CASSPGTVDTEAFF TGTGCCAGCAGCCCCGGGACAGTCGACACTGAAGCTTTCTTT
TRBJ1-2 NA TRBV19 NA CASSIRTSGVSYGYTF TGTGCCAGTAGTATTAGGACCTCCGGAGTCTCCTATGGCTACACCTTC
TRBJ2-7 NA TRBV5-4 NA CASSFARDEQYF TGTGCCAGCAGCTTCGCTCGGGACGAGCAGTACTTC
TRBJ1-1 NA TRBV5-6 NA CASSLGRGRLNTEAFF TGTGCCAGCAGCTTAGGCAGGGGACGATTGAACACTGAAGCTTTCTTT
TRBJ1-5 NA TRBV19 NA CASSPPNSNQPQHF TGTGCCAGTAGTCCCCCGAATAGCAATCAGCCCCAGCATTTT
TRBJ2-7 NA TRBV10-3 NA CAISLGTSSYEQYF TGTGCCATCAGTCTAGGTACGAGCTCCTACGAGCAGTACTTC
TRBJ2-6 NA TRBV7-2 TRBD2 CASSSLAVGANVLTF TGTGCCAGCAGCTCCCTAGCGGTTGGGGCCAACGTCCTGACTTTC
TRBJ1-1 NA TRBV6-5 NA CASSSSYPVNTEAFF TGTGCCAGCAGTTCTTCTTACCCGGTTAACACTGAAGCTTTCTTT
TRBJ1-6 NA TRBV10-3 TRBD1 CAISESKRDRGSYNSPLHF TGTGCCATCAGTGAGAGTAAGCGGGACAGGGGATCCTATAATTCACCCCTCCACTTT
TRBJ2-1 NA TRBV5-6 TRBD2 CASSLLAGGGNEQFF TGTGCCAGCAGCCTTCTAGCGGGGGGAGGGAATGAGCAGTTCTTC
TRBJ2-3 NA TRBV5-4 NA CASSLANGYKDTQYF TGTGCCAGCAGCTTGGCCAACGGCTACAAAGATACGCAGTATTTT
TRBJ2-1 NA TRBV5-8 NA CASRSSGRGSYNEQFF TGTGCCAGCAGGTCGTCCGGGCGCGGCTCCTACAATGAGCAGTTCTTC
TRBJ1-3 NA TRBV5-1 NA CASSPSDGELRTSGNTIYF TGCGCCAGCAGCCCGTCGGACGGAGAACTGCGCACCTCTGGAAACACCATATATTTT
TRBJ2-1 few TRBV7-9 TRBD2 CASSLETSGLGEQFF TGTGCCAGCAGCTTAGAGACTAGCGGTCTCGGTGAGCAGTTCTTC
TRBJ2-1 NA TRBV27 NA CASSLVDGGYNEQFF TGTGCCAGCAGCCTCGTTGATGGGGGTTACAATGAGCAGTTCTTC